What follows are 28 T cell receptor beta chains derived from one specimen sequenced in a study of T cell responses to AZD1222 COVID-19 vaccine. TCRdb's copy holds only in-frame clones and misses some; the assay was immunoSEQ multiplex PCR. The data contain approximately 110,000 clones, roughly 90% of them seen just once; the ten biggest clones take up around 2.5%. The sample consisted of peripheral blood, taken on day 0 of AZD1222 vaccination. The source of these receptors is an adult in good health.

The chain recombines TRBV6-5 with TRBJ2-1; possibly TRBD1 or TRBD2 for D (6 bases each). CDR3 length equals 15 residues. The V gene's germline CDR1 is MNHEY and CDR2 SVGAGI. V dropped 4 bases and J dropped 5 bases, with 15 bases sitting between them. The CDR3 coding sequence is TGTGCCAGCAGTTCCCCGGGGGCCCGGGACAATGAGCAGTTCTTC. As protein: CASSSPGARDNEQFF.

The genes are TRBV10-3 and TRBJ2-2; D perhaps matches TRBD2 (7 bases). This CDR3 has 15 amino acids. CDR1 and CDR2 (germline): ENHRY, SYGVKD. The V and J ends lost 8 bases and 2 bases respectively, with 15 bases between them. The CDR3 DNA reads TGTGCCATCGGAGGGGGAGGGAGTAACACCGGGGAGCTGTTTTTT. Amino acids: CAIGGGGSNTGELFF.

The rearrangement joins TRBV4-2 to TRBJ1-1; no definite D call. The germline V and J ends were trimmed by 4 bases and 1 base, with 13 bases remaining between them. The length of the CDR3 is 15 residues. Germline assignment: CDR1 LGHNA and CDR2 YNFKEQ. CDR3 sequence (DNA): TGTGCCAGCAGCCCTAGCGGGCAGACGAACACTGAAGCTTTCTTT. Amino acid sequence: CASSPSGQTNTEAFF.

The chain is built from TRBV27 and TRBJ1-1; D gene ambiguous. Trimming stripped 3 bases from V and 11 bases from J, with 10 bases between. CDR1 is MNHEY, CDR2 SMNVEV, per germline (reference sequence). This CDR3 has 11 residues. The CDR3 sequence is CASSFLGLAFF. The CDR3 DNA reads as TGTGCCAGCAGTTTTCTGGGATTGGCTTTCTTT.

This clone has just one count. The genes are TRBV23-1 and TRBJ2-1; 9 bases fit TRBD1. TRBV23-1 is an open reading frame, and its role is uncertain. The V gene end was trimmed by 0 bases and the J gene end by 6 bases; junction bases not matched to a gene: 3. The CDR3 is made up of 15 amino acids. CDR3 region: CASSQSGQGCNEQFF. As DNA, the CDR3 is TGCGCCAGCAGTCAATCGGGACAGGGTTGCAATGAGCAGTTCTTC.

This chain links TRBV24-1 with TRBJ1-6, with unresolved D. CDR3 length equals 18 residues. Germline CDR1 is KGHDR and CDR2 is SFDVKD. V lost 4 bases and J lost 0, with 15 bases in between. CDR3 bases: TGTGCCACCAGTGACCCCCCCGGGATCGGCTCCTATAATTCACCCCTCCACTTT. Protein: CATSDPPGIGSYNSPLHF.

This clone appeared once. The chain has TRBV3-1 (or the pseudogene TRBV3-2) and TRBJ2-5, with D possibly being TRBD2 (6 bases). CDR1 and CDR2 (germline): LGHDT, YNNKEL (reference sequence). Trimming cost V 4 bases and J 0 bases, with 12 bases left between them. The CDR3 has 15 amino acids. CDR3 protein: CASSPRTNYQETQYF. As DNA, the CDR3 is TGTGCCAGCAGCCCCCGGACTAATTACCAAGAGACCCAGTACTTC.

This clone was seen a few times. The CDR3 DNA reads as TGTGCCAGCAGCTTAGAACTGAACACTGAAGCTTTCTTT. It yields the protein CASSLELNTEAFF. This chain uses TRBV7-2 with TRBJ1-1; D remains unclear. CDR1 is SGHTA, CDR2 FQGNSA, per germline. Trimming shortened V by 1 base and J by 0 bases, and 3 bases separated the two germline ends. The CDR3 is 13 amino acids.

The genes are TRBV5-1 and TRBJ2-1; 9 bases match TRBD1. V dropped 7 bases and J dropped 2; count of bases not matched to a gene: 4. The CDR3 has 14 residues. CDR1 is SGHRS and CDR2 is YFSETQ in the germline V gene. The CDR3 region has the DNA TGCGCCAGCTGCCGGACAGGGGCCTACAATGAGCAGTTCTTC. Protein: CASCRTGAYNEQFF.

V gene TRBV11-2 combines with J gene TRBJ2-7, with 7 bases aligning to TRBD2. CDR1 is SGHAT and CDR2 is FQNNGV in the germline V gene. Trimming took 5 bases from V and 3 from J; bases not matched to a gene: 10. The CDR3 has 15 residues. As DNA, the CDR3 is TGTGCCAGCAGCAAAAGAGCGGGACTGCTCTACGAGCAGTACTTC. Protein product: CASSKRAGLLYEQYF.

The chain is built from TRBV18 and TRBJ2-3, with TRBD2 matching over 7 bases. The trim removed 2 bases at V and 0 bases at J, leaving 5 bases unmatched. The length of the CDR3 is 16 residues. Germline CDR1 KGHSH, CDR2 LQKENI. DNA for the CDR3: TGTGCCAGCTCACCAATAGCGGGTCCTAGCACAGATACGCAGTATTTT. Its protein is CASSPIAGPSTDTQYF.

The chain recombines TRBV19 with TRBJ1-5, with D unresolved. V was pared by 3 bases and J by 1 base, with 4 bases between. The CDR3 contains 13 residues. Looked up from germline, CDR1 is LNHDA and CDR2 is SQIVND (reference sequence). The CDR3 protein is CASSMGSNQPQHF. CDR3 nucleotides: TGTGCCAGTAGTATGGGCAGCAATCAGCCCCAGCATTTT.

The V call is TRBV2, the J call TRBJ1-2, with D perhaps matching TRBD1 (5 bases). The V gene's germline CDR1 is SNHLY and CDR2 FYNNEI. The CDR3 extends over 15 amino acids. V lost 7 bases to trimming and J lost 2 bases, with 17 bases between them. In DNA, the CDR3 is TGTGCCAGCATCAGTAAAGGGGCAGGGAACTATGGCTACACCTTC. Translating it yields CASISKGAGNYGYTF.

The genes are TRBV19 and TRBJ1-1, with D uncertain. The CDR3 length is 13 residues. In germline, CDR1 is LNHDA, CDR2 SQIVND (reference sequence). Trimming took off 6 bases at V and 1 base at J, with 9 bases between the two ends. The CDR3 coding sequence is TGTGCCAGTAGGCGGACCCCGAACACTGAAGCTTTCTTT. This gives the protein CASRRTPNTEAFF.

The V gene is TRBV4-2, the J gene TRBJ1-3, with D perhaps TRBD1 (6 bases). The CDR3 is made up of 15 amino acids. The germline CDR1 and CDR2 sequences are LGHNA and YNFKEQ. The V end lost 1 base, the J end lost 2 bases, and 9 bases lay between the germline ends. The CDR3 loop reads CASSQVQGAGNTIYF. The CDR3 region has the DNA TGTGCCAGCAGCCAAGTACAGGGTGCTGGAAACACCATATATTTT.

The chain couples TRBV5-1 to TRBJ2-3; 15 nucleotides agree with TRBD2. Germline-derived CDR1 and CDR2 are SGHRS and YFSETQ. The CDR3 extends over 21 amino acids. The ends lost 0 bases at V and 4 bases at J; junction bases unmatched: 15. The CDR3 loop reads CASSLDEGLAGGRIVPDTQYF. The DNA for the CDR3 is TGCGCCAGCAGCTTGGATGAGGGACTAGCGGGAGGCCGTATAGTTCCAGATACGCAGTATTTT.

J is TRBJ2-7 and V is TRBV28, with TRBD2 matching 11 bases. The CDR3 covers 14 residues. Trimming took 5 bases from V and 4 from J; bases not matched to a gene: 4. Germline lookup yields CDR1 MDHEN and CDR2 SYDVKM. The CDR3 coding sequence is TGTGCCAGCAGTGACGGGACTAGCGGATACGAGCAGTACTTC. This sequence encodes CASSDGTSGYEQYF.

The sample holds a few counts of this clone. J is TRBJ2-5 and V is TRBV5-1; D remains ambiguous. The CDR3 totals 14 residues. V was trimmed by 3 bases and J by 6 bases, leaving 15 bases between them. CDR1 is SGHRS and CDR2 is YFSETQ in the germline V gene. CDR3 region: CASSSLPEQKTQYF. The DNA for the CDR3 is TGCGCCAGCAGCTCCCTCCCGGAGCAAAAGACCCAGTACTTC.

J is TRBJ2-1 and V is TRBV5-6, with D unclear. This CDR3 has 12 amino acids. Trimming stripped 0 bases from V and 10 bases from J, with 8 bases between. Germline V gene lookup returns CDR1 SGHDT and CDR2 YYEEEE. CDR3 bases: TGTGCCAGCAGCTTGGGTTGGATCGAGCAGTTCTTC. Its translation is CASSLGWIEQFF. Together with reference TRBV5-6 and TRBJ2-1, the CDR3 gives the full variable domain: DAGVTQSPTHLIKTRGQQVTLRCSPKSGHDTVSWYQQALGQGPQFIFQYYEEEERQRGNFPDRFSGHQFPNYSSELNVNALLLGDSALYLCASSLGWIEQFFGPGTRLTVL.

The chain links TRBV3-1 (or the pseudogene TRBV3-2) to TRBJ2-1; no firm D call. From germline, CDR1 is LGHDT and CDR2 YNNKEL (reference sequence). This CDR3 is built from 15 residues. The V gene lost 1 base and the J gene lost 5 bases, with 12 bases spanning the gap. The DNA for the CDR3 is TGTGCCAGCAGCCAAGTGGTTGGCAGGAACAATGAGCAGTTCTTC. Residues: CASSQVVGRNNEQFF.

The V call is TRBV11-2, the J call TRBJ1-3; D unresolved. The CDR3 has 14 amino acids. V was trimmed by 5 bases and J by 0 bases, leaving 8 bases between them. Germline CDR1 SGHAT, CDR2 FQNNGV. The chain's CDR3 is CASSPQFSGNTIYF. DNA for the CDR3: TGTGCCAGCAGCCCCCAGTTCTCTGGAAACACCATATATTTT. Looking up the rest from reference TRBV11-2 and TRBJ1-3 gives the full variable domain: EAGVAQSPRYKIIEKRQSVAFWCNPISGHATLYWYQQILGQGPKLLIQFQNNGVVDDSQLPKDRFSAERLKGVDSTLKIQPAKLEDSAVYLCASSPQFSGNTIYFGEGSWLTVV.

The V call is TRBV19, the J call TRBJ2-3; TRBD1 matches at 8 bases. The CDR3 covers 15 residues. Per the germline V gene, CDR1 is LNHDA and CDR2 is SQIVND (reference sequence). After removal of 5 bases from V and 0 bases from J, the junction contained 4 bases not matched to a gene. The CDR3 sequence: CASSFGQGSTDTQYF. The CDR3 bases are TGTGCCAGTAGTTTCGGACAGGGTAGCACAGATACGCAGTATTTT. Filled out from reference TRBV19 and TRBJ2-3, the complete variable domain reads DGGITQSPKYLFRKEGQNVTLSCEQNLNHDAMYWYRQDPGQGLRLIYYSQIVNDFQKGDIAEGYSVSREKKESFPLTVTSAQKNPTAFYLCASSFGQGSTDTQYFGPGTRLTVL.

The chain carries TRBV3-1 (or the pseudogene TRBV3-2) and TRBJ1-2; no clear D. V was trimmed by 6 bases and J by 0 bases, leaving 14 bases between them. The CDR3 has 15 residues. Germline CDR1 LGHDT, CDR2 YNNKEL (reference sequence). In nucleotides, the CDR3 is TGTGCCAGCAGTTCTTTCAACAGACCTAACTATGGCTACACCTTC. This gives the protein CASSSFNRPNYGYTF.

The chain joins TRBV25-1 to TRBJ1-4; D may be TRBD1 (5 bases). V was pared by 4 bases and J by 0 bases, with 9 bases between. This CDR3 is 15 amino acids long. Looked up from germline, CDR1 is MGHDK and CDR2 is SYGVNS. Here the CDR3 reads CASSGGGATNEKLFF. The CDR3 bases are TGTGCCAGCAGTGGGGGGGGAGCAACTAATGAAAAACTGTTTTTT.

V is TRBV4-1 and J is TRBJ1-5, with D unclear. V was cut by 4 bases and J by 2 bases, with 12 bases left in between. From germline, CDR1 is MGHRA and CDR2 YSYEKL. The CDR3 spans 15 residues. Written as DNA, the CDR3 is TGCGCCAGCAGCCCCACGGGAAAGGGCAATCAGCCCCAGCATTTT. It yields the protein CASSPTGKGNQPQHF.

This sequence joins TRBV20-1 and TRBJ1-2; possibly TRBD1 for D (6 bases). The CDR3 sequence is 14 residues long. Trimming left V 3 bases short and J 0 bases short, with 11 bases between. Germline values: CDR1 DFQATT, CDR2 SNEGSKA (reference sequence). In DNA form, the CDR3 reads TGCAGTGCTAGTGACAGGATCGCTAACTATGGCTACACCTTC. Amino acids: CSASDRIANYGYTF.

This chain connects TRBV19 to TRBJ1-1; 9 bases match TRBD1. CDR3 length: 14 amino acids. V dropped 6 bases and J dropped 4; count of bases not matched to a gene: 6. CDR1 and CDR2 (germline): LNHDA, SQIVND (reference sequence). The CDR3 region is CASSRTGESTEAFF. CDR3 bases: TGTGCCAGTAGCCGGACAGGGGAGAGCACTGAAGCTTTCTTT.

The V and J genes are TRBV5-1 and TRBJ2-2; no definite D call. V was clipped by 2 bases and J by 6 bases, with 11 bases between them. The length of the CDR3 is 14 residues. Germline V gene sequence: CDR1 SGHRS, CDR2 YFSETQ. CDR3 bases: TGCGCCAGCAGCTTAGGTCTGGATCCCGGGGAGCTGTTTTTT. This codes for CASSLGLDPGELFF.